The clone carrying this T cell receptor (beta chain) was found a few times. A multiplex PCR was run with 60 Vbeta primers and 13 Jbeta primers. Sequenced by immunoSEQ multiplex PCR; TCRdb stores in-frame clones only, minus some. Seen here are 140,000 or so clones, about 79% observed once, and the top ten hold 1.7%. The sample is drawn from a study of cytomegalovirus exposure and HLA in healthy donors. Germline V gives CDR1 MNHNS, CDR2 SASEGT. V trimming: 4 bases; J trimming: 2 bases; junction bases outside the gene matches: 7. The CDR3 totals 16 residues. The source is a woman under 40 in good health and CMV-seronegative. The sequenced sample was PBMCs. The J gene is TRBJ2-2, the V gene TRBV6-1, with 7 bases identical to TRBD1. CDR3 residues: CASSAQGVENTGELFF. The CDR3 region has the DNA TGTGCCAGCAGTGCCCAGGGGGTGGAAAACACCGGGGAGCTGTTTTTT.